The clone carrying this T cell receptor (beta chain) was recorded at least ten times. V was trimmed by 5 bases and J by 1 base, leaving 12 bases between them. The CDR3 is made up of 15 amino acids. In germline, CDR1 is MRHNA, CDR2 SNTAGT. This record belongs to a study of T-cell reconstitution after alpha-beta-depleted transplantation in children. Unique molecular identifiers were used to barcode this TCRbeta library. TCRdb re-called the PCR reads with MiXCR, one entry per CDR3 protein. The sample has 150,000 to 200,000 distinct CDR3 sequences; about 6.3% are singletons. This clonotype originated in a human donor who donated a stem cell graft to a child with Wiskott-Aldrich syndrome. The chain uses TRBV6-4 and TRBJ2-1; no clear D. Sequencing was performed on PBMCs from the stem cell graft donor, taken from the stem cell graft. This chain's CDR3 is CASSHGPPSYNEQFF. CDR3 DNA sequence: TGTGCCAGCAGTCACGGACCGCCGTCCTACAATGAGCAGTTCTTC.